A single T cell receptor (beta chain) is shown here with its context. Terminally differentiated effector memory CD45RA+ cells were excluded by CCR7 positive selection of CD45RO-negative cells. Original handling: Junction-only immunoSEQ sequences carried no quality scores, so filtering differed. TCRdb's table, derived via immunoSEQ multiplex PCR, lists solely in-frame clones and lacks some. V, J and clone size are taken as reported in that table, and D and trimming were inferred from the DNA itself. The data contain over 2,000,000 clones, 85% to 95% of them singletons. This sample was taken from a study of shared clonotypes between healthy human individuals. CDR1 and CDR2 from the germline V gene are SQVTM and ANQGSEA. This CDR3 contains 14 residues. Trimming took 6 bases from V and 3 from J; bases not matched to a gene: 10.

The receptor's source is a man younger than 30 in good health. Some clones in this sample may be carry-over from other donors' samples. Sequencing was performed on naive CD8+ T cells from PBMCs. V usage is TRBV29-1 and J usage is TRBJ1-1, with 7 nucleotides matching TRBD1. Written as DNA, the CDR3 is TGCAGCGTGGCCGGGACAGAGACTTACACTGAAGCTTTCTTT. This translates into CSVAGTETYTEAFF. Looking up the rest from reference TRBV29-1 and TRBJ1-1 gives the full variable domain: SAVISQKPSRDICQRGTSLTIQCQVDSQVTMMFWYRQQPGQSLTLIATANQGSEATYESGFVIDKFPISRPNLTFSTLTVSNMSPEDSSIYLCSVAGTETYTEAFFGQGTRLTVV.